What follows is one T cell receptor (beta chain) and its context. Its antigen specificity is not known. No much larger clonotype is one base removed from it; base qualities were not supplied. In light of the paper, this sample's treatment or condition label describes: allogeneic hematopoietic cell transplantation with graft depleted of TCRalphabeta T cells and CD19 B cells. Transplant recipients were children who received TCRalphabeta/CD19-depleted allogeneic hematopoietic cell grafts. This entry is derived from a study of T-cell reconstitution after alpha-beta-depleted transplantation in children (dated by TCRdb to 2016 to 2018). General notes on the study: T-cell immune reconstitution after TCRalphabeta/CD19-depleted allogeneic hematopoietic cell transplantation in children was quantitatively tracked in the study by means of TCR repertoire profiling.

The CDR3 holds 15 amino acids from the cysteine to the phenylalanine. The entry retains the CDR3 DNA only, 45 bases that are in frame from base 1. Trimming accounts for 6 bases at V and 8 bases at J, while the number of junction bases matched to no gene is 15. The germline V gene gives CDR1 as SQVTM and CDR2 as ANQGSEA. Beyond this particular receptor, the publication reports: Over subsequent months, a decline in hyperexpanded clone frequencies was noted, and after one year, T-cell counts and TCRbeta diversity were mostly ascribed to newly produced T cells. The apparently early alphabetaT-cell count recovery about two months after transplant was reportedly dependent on only several hundred rapidly expanded clones derived from non-depleted graft cells. In some patients, high TCRbeta diversity at day 60 was attributed to recipient T cells and intrathymic progenitors that had survived conditioning.

Library preparation was by PCR. This sample was sequenced with an Illumina HiSeq 2500. TCR libraries were prepared with molecular barcoding, using unique molecular identifiers to normalize TCRbeta repertoire quantification. TCRdb applied fastp at Q25 and MiXCR to the public reads, then kept only in-frame beta chains. Duplicate CDR3 protein sequences are folded into a single record with the most common DNA and genes. The sample table records 500,000 or so distinct CDR3 sequences; roughly 10% of these occur just once. The ten largest clones take up 14% of the sample. The sample consisted of PBMCs, mostly from graft donor cells, taken 180 days after TCRalphabeta/CD19-depleted stem cell transplant. The rearranged segments are TRBV29-1 and TRBJ1-4, with 7 bases aligning to TRBD1. This clonotype was obtained from a female patient between 2 and 15 years old who had a stem cell transplant for aplastic anemia, so the T cells may come from the graft donor. The DNA sequence follows: TGCAGCGTCTCCCGGGGGCGACAGGGTTGGGAAAAACTGTTTTTT. The encoded protein is CSVSRGRQGWEKLFF.